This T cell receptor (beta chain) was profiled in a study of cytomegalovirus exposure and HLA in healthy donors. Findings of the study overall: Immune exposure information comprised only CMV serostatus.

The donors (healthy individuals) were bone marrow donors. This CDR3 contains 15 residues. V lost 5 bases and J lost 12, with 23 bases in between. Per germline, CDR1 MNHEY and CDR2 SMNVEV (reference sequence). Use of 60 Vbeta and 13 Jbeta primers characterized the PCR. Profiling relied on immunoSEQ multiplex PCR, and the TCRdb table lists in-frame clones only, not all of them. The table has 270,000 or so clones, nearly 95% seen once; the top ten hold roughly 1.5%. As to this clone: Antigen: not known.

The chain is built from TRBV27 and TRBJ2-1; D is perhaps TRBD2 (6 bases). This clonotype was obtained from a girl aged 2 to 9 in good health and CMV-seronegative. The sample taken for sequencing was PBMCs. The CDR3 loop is CASSPRGLPQFWQFF. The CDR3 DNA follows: TGTGCCAGCAGTCCGCGGGGACTCCCTCAATTCTGGCAGTTCTTC.